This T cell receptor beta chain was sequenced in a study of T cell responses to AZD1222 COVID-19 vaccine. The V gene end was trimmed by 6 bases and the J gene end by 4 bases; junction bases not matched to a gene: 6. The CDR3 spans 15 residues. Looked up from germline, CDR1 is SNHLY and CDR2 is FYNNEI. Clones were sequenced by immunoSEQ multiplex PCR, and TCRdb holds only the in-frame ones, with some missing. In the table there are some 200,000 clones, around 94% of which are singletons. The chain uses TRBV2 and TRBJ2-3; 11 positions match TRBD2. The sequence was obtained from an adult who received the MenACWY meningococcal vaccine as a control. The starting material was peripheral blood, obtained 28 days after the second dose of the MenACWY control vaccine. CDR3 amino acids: CASRALAGAPDTQYF. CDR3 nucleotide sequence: TGTGCCAGCAGGGCACTAGCGGGAGCGCCAGATACGCAGTATTTT.